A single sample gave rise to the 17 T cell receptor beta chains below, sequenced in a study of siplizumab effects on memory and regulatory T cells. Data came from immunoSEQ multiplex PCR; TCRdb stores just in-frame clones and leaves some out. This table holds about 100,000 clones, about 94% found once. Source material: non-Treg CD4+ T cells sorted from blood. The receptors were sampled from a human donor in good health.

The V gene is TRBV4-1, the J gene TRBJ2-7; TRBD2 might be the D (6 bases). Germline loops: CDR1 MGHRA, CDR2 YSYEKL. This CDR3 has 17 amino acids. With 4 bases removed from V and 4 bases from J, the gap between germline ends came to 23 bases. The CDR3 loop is CASSPSGGTQPKYEQYF. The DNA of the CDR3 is TGCGCCAGCAGCCCCAGCGGAGGGACCCAACCTAAGTACGAGCAGTACTTC.

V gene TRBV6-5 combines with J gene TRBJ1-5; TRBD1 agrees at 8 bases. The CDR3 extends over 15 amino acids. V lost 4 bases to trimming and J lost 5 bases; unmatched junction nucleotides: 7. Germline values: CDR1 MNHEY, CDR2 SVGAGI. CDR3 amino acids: CASSSGQGVYQPQHF. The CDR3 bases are TGTGCCAGCAGTTCCGGACAGGGAGTGTATCAGCCCCAGCATTTT.

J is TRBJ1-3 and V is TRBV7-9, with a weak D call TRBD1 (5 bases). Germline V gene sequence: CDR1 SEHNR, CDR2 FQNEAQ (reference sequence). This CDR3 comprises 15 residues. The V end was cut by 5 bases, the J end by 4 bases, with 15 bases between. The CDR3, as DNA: TGTGCCAGCAGCACGGCCGGGACGGAAGGAAACACCATATATTTT. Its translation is CASSTAGTEGNTIYF.

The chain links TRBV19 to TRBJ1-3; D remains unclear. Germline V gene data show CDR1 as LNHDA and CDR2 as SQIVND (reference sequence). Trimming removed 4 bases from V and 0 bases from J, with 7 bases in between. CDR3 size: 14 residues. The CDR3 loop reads CASSTQISGNTIYF. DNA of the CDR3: TGTGCCAGTAGTACTCAGATCTCTGGAAACACCATATATTTT.

In nucleotides, the CDR3 is TGTGCCACCAGCAGAGAAAACAGGAAGGGAAATGAGCAGTTCTTC. Protein sequence: CATSRENRKGNEQFF. The genes are TRBV15 and TRBJ2-1; a weak D match, TRBD1 (5 bases). The CDR3 runs to 15 residues. From germline, CDR1 is LNHNV and CDR2 YYDKDF (reference sequence). Trimming cost V 0 bases and J 7 bases, with 13 bases left between them.

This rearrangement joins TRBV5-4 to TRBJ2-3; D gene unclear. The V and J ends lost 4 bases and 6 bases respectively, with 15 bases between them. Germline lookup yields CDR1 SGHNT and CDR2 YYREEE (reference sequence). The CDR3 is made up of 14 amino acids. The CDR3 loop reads CASSPPRTTDTQYF. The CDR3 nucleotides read TGTGCCAGCAGCCCACCCCGGACCACCGATACGCAGTATTTT.

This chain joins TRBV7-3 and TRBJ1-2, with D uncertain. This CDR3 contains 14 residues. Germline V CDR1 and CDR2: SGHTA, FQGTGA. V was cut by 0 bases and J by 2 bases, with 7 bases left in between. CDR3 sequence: CASSLTAENYGYTF. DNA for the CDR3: TGTGCCAGCAGCTTAACTGCCGAGAACTATGGCTACACCTTC. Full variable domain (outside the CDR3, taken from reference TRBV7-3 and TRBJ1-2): GAGVSQTPSNKVTEKGKYVELRCDPISGHTALYWYRQSLGQGPEFLIYFQGTGAADDSGLPNDRFFAVRPEGSVSTLKIQRTERGDSAVYLCASSLTAENYGYTFGSGTRLTVV.

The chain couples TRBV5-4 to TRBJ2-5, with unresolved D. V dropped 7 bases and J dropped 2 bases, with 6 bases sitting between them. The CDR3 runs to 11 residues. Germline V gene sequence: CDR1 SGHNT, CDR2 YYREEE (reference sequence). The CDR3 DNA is TGTGCCAGCGGGAAACAAGAGACCCAGTACTTC. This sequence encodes CASGKQETQYF.

The CDR3 loop reads CASSQDIGGLGYGYTF. The DNA for the CDR3 is TGCGCCAGCAGCCAAGATATCGGGGGGCTAGGCTATGGCTACACCTTC. This chain joins TRBV4-1 and TRBJ1-2; maybe TRBD1 (6 bases). Between the trimmed V and J ends, which lost 0 bases and 4 bases, there was a span of 15 bases. This CDR3 comprises 16 residues. Germline CDR1 reads MGHRA; CDR2 reads YSYEKL.

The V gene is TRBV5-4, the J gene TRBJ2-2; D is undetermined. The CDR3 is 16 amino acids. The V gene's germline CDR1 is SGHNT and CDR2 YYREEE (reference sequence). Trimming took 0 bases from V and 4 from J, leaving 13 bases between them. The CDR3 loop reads CASSLERGRPTGELFF. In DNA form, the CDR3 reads TGTGCCAGCAGCTTGGAGCGTGGCAGACCCACCGGGGAGCTGTTTTTT.

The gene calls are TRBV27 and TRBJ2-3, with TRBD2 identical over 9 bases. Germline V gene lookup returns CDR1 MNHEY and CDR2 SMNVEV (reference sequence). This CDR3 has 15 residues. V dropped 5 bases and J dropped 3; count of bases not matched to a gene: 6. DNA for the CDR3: TGTGCCAGCAGTCAGACTAGCGGCTTAACAGATACGCAGTATTTT. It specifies CASSQTSGLTDTQYF.

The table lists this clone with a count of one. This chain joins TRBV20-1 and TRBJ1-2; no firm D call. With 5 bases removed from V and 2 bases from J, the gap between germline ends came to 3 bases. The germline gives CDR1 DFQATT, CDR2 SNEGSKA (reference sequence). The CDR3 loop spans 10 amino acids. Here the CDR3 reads CSAANYGYTF. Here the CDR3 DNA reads TGCAGTGCTGCCAACTATGGCTACACCTTC.

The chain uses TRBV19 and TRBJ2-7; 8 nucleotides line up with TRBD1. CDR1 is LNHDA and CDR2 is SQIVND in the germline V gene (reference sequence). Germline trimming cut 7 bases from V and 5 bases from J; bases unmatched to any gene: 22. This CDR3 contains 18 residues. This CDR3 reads CASTNSPKGPGGQNEQYF. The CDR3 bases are TGTGCCAGTACCAACAGCCCCAAGGGGCCAGGGGGCCAGAACGAGCAGTACTTC.

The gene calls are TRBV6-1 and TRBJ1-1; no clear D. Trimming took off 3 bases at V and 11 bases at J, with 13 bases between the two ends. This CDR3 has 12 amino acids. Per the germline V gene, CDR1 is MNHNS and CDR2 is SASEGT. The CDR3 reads CASSDRYAVAFF. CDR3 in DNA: TGTGCCAGCAGTGATAGGTACGCAGTGGCTTTCTTT.

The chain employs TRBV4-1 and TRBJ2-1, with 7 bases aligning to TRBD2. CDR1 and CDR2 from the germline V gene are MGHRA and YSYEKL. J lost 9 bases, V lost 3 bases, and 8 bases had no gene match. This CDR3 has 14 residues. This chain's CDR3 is CASSHHRTRGEQFF. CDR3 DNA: TGCGCCAGCAGCCATCATAGGACTAGGGGTGAGCAGTTCTTC.

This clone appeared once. CDR3: CASTPGGSGTDTQYF. DNA of the CDR3: TGTGCCAGCACCCCGGGGGGATCGGGTACAGATACGCAGTATTTT. The chain couples TRBV27 to TRBJ2-3, with 7 nucleotides matching TRBD2. After removal of 7 bases from V and 3 bases from J, the junction contained 10 bases not matched to a gene. The CDR3 is 15 amino acids. CDR1 and CDR2 (germline): MNHEY, SMNVEV (reference sequence).

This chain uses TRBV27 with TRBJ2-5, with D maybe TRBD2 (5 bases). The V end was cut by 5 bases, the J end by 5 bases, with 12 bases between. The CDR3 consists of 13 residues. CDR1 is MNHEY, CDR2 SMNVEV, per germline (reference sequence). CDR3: CASSPGNVETQYF. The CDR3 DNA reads TGTGCCAGCAGTCCCGGGAACGTCGAGACCCAGTACTTC.